The 2 T cell receptor beta chains reported below all come from one sample, sequenced in a study of molecular identifiers for immune sequencing clone quantification (dated by TCRdb to 2016 to 2019). Receptors were amplified or captured by PCR. The sequencer listed for this sample is Illumina HiSeq 4000. Using fastp at Q25 and MiXCR, TCRdb reprocessed the public reads and kept productive beta chains. Rows are combined by CDR3 protein, so each entry shows the most common genes and DNA. The sample table contains 490,000 or so distinct CDR3 sequences; only one count was recorded for about 21% of them. The ten largest clones add up to around 0.86% of the sample. The specimen was naive CD8+ T cells from blood, with Jurkat cell RNA spiked in. This specimen's cell subset or site label, interpreted: FACS-sorted CD8+CD4-CCR7+CD45RA+ naive T cells. These receptor sequences come from a human donor in good health. Some libraries in this study had Jurkat cell RNA spiked in.

The chain combines TRBV25-1 with TRBJ1-1; D might be TRBD1 (5 bases). CDR1 and CDR2 (germline): MGHDK, SYGVNS. This CDR3 has 16 residues. The V gene lost 6 bases and the J gene lost 4 bases, with 21 bases spanning the gap. The DNA of the CDR3 is TGTGCCAGCAGAGGTCCGGACTTGGGGCACGGCACTGAAGCTTTCTTT. Translation gives CASRGPDLGHGTEAFF.

This chain uses TRBV27 with TRBJ1-5, with 12 bases fitting TRBD1. The CDR3 has 18 residues. Losses at the gene ends were 2 bases for V and 2 bases for J; bases not matched to a gene: 7. Germline CDR1 MNHEY, CDR2 SMNVEV (reference sequence). The CDR3 protein is CASSLMGQGAFGNQPQHF. CDR3 bases: TGTGCCAGCAGTTTAATGGGACAGGGGGCATTTGGCAATCAGCCCCAGCATTTT.